This T cell receptor (beta chain) appears in the sequencing data of a study of regulatory and conventional T cells in RAG deficiency. Broader study findings: Treg unique TCR beta sequences were 90 to 100-fold fewer in Omenn syndrome and CID/AS patients than controls. Omenn CD25-high CD127-low cells may be activated cells, not true Tregs. RAG-deficient patients showed markedly lower Shannon entropy and higher Simpson indices than control T-cell subsets. Shorter CDR3s in all patient subsets; >80% Treg-Tconv overlap in Omenn.

The germline gives CDR1 MNHEY, CDR2 SVGAGI. V gave up 0 bases and J gave up 5 bases, with 7 bases separating them. The CDR3 covers 14 residues. The sorted conventional CD4+ T cells were CD25-low and CD127-high, with genomic DNA sequenced. Sequencing was performed with immunoSEQ multiplex PCR; in TCRdb, only in-frame clones are kept and a portion is missing. The sample holds around 20,000 clones, 85% to 95% seen once. Details on this clone: The target antigen is unknown.

These data were also reused for a study on regulatory T cells. This second study says: The primer mix had 52 TRBV and 13 TRBJ primers.

V usage is TRBV6-5 and J usage is TRBJ1-4, with D unclear. Input material: CD4+ T cells sorted from blood. The clonotype was recovered from a human donor in good health. The CDR3 loop reads CASSYSYRNEKLFF. CDR3 bases: TGTGCCAGCAGTTACTCGTACCGAAATGAAAAACTGTTTTTT.